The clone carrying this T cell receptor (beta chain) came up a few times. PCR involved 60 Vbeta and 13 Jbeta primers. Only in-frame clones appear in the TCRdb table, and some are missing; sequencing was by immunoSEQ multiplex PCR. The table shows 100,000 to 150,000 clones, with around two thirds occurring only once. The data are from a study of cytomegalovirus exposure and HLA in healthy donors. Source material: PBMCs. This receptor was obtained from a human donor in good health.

The CDR3 protein is CASGPRQGLDSPLHF. In DNA, the CDR3 is TGTGCCAGCGGACCGAGACAGGGGTTGGATTCACCCCTCCACTTT. This chain connects TRBV5-4 to TRBJ1-6, with 8 nucleotides matching TRBD1. This CDR3 spans 15 amino acids. Germline CDR1 is SGHNT and CDR2 is YYREEE (reference sequence). V was pared by 7 bases and J by 8 bases, with 11 bases of the junction left unmatched.